These T cell receptor beta chains were read from a single sample in a study of blood T cell repertoires in COVID-19. TCRdb keeps only in-frame clones here, not all; method: immunoSEQ multiplex PCR. Of 310,000 or so clones in the sample, roughly 90% were seen once. What was sequenced was peripheral blood. The receptors derive from a man aged 18-30 years who had recovered from COVID-19. Both conserved end residues are part of each CDR3. A D gene is named only where the DNA matches it firmly. Expanded clones get a size class; other rows say once, few or many, or leave the size out.

clone size,D gene,J gene,V gene,CDR3 protein,CDR3 DNA
-,TRBD1,TRBJ2-2,TRBV5-1,CASSLARGTGGVGTGELFF,TGCGCCAGCAGCTTGGCCAGAGGGACAGGGGGCGTCGGCACCGGGGAGCTGTTTTTT
-,TRBD2,TRBJ2-2,TRBV29-1,CSALAGGETGELFF,TGCAGCGCCTTAGCGGGGGGGGAAACCGGGGAGCTGTTTTTT
-,TRBD1,TRBJ1-5,TRBV4-2,CASSQDPTGVGNQPQHF,TGTGCCAGCAGCCAAGACCCCACAGGGGTTGGGAATCAGCCCCAGCATTTT
-,-,TRBJ2-1,TRBV6-5,CASSYLNHRYNEQFF,TGTGCCAGCAGTTACCTAAACCACCGCTACAATGAGCAGTTCTTC
-,-,TRBJ1-2,TRBV27,CASSLSRGSHGYTF,TGTGCCAGCAGTCTCTCCCGGGGAAGTCATGGCTACACCTTC
-,TRBD1,TRBJ2-7,TRBV6-5,CASSYSDRGYEQYF,TGTGCCAGCAGTTACTCGGACAGGGGATACGAGCAGTACTTC
-,TRBD2,TRBJ2-1,TRBV19,CASNPLAGGGGNEQFF,TGTGCCAGTAACCCTTTAGCGGGAGGGGGGGGCAATGAGCAGTTCTTC
-,-,TRBJ2-1,TRBV9,CASSASAGANEQFF,TGTGCCAGCAGCGCCAGCGCAGGGGCAAATGAGCAGTTCTTC
once,-,TRBJ2-7,TRBV2,CATLQDGGNYEQYF,TGTGCCACCCTACAGGACGGGGGAAACTACGAGCAGTACTTC
-,-,TRBJ2-1,TRBV3-1/TRBV3-2,CASSQLSGSGDEQFF,TGTGCCAGCAGCCAACTCAGCGGGTCCGGGGATGAGCAGTTCTTC
-,-,TRBJ1-2,TRBV19,CASSLQGRGYTF,TGTGCCAGTAGTTTACAGGGTCGGGGCTACACCTTC
-,-,TRBJ2-5,TRBV14,CASSQRETQYF,TGTGCCAGCAGCCAACGGGAGACCCAGTACTTC
once,-,TRBJ1-4,TRBV5-1,CASSPDSTNEKLFF,TGCGCCAGCAGCCCGGACAGCACTAATGAAAAACTGTTTTTT
-,-,TRBJ2-1,TRBV7-8,CASSFRGNSYNEQFF,TGTGCCAGCAGCTTTCGCGGAAACTCCTACAATGAGCAGTTCTTC
-,-,TRBJ2-7,TRBV5-4,CASSEDFSYEQYF,TGTGCCAGCAGCGAGGACTTCTCCTACGAGCAGTACTTC
-,TRBD2,TRBJ2-1,TRBV18,CASSPRLGLAELYNEQFF,TGTGCCAGCTCACCCCGCCTGGGACTAGCGGAGCTCTACAATGAGCAGTTCTTC
once,-,TRBJ2-5,TRBV21-1,CASSKESTGKPQETQYF,TGTGCCAGCAGCAAAGAATCGACAGGGAAGCCGCAAGAGACCCAGTACTTC